These 26 T cell receptor beta chains share one sample of origin, sequenced in a study of technical replicates of blood from several donors. Measured with immunoSEQ multiplex PCR; TCRdb has only the in-frame clones, and not every one. The repertoire holds roughly 76,000 clones, with about 86% as singletons. Sequences were obtained from PBMCs. The source is a human donor in good health. Some clones in this sample may be carry-over from other donors' samples.

V gene TRBV2 combines with J gene TRBJ2-5; 12 bases fit TRBD2. CDR1 SNHLY and CDR2 FYNNEI come from the germline V gene. The CDR3 spans 15 residues. Trimming at V came to 6 bases and at J to 1 base, leaving 3 bases not matched to a gene. Here the CDR3 DNA reads TGTGCCAGCAGGGAGACTAGCGGGGGCCAAGAGACCCAGTACTTC. Protein product: CASRETSGGQETQYF.

V gene TRBV7-2 combines with J gene TRBJ2-2; weak D call: TRBD2 (5 bases). V was trimmed by 5 bases and J by 2 bases, leaving 15 bases between them. Germline-derived CDR1 and CDR2 are SGHTA and FQGNSA. The CDR3 runs 16 residues. CDR3: CASSPLGGFNTGELFF. CDR3 coding DNA: TGTGCCAGCAGCCCCCTCGGCGGGTTTAACACCGGGGAGCTGTTTTTT.

The rearrangement joins TRBV7-6 to TRBJ2-3; the D is unclear. The CDR3 length is 12 residues. Looked up from germline, CDR1 is SGHVS and CDR2 is FNYEAQ. V was clipped by 2 bases and J by 4 bases, with 4 bases between them. The CDR3: CASSLTSDTQYF. The DNA for the CDR3 is TGTGCCAGCAGCTTAACTTCAGATACGCAGTATTTT.

The chain carries TRBV11-2 and TRBJ2-5, with a possible D match to TRBD2 (6 bases). The germline V and J ends were trimmed by 1 base and 3 bases, with 9 bases remaining between them. Germline CDR1 SGHAT, CDR2 FQNNGV. This CDR3 is 14 amino acids long. CDR3 sequence: CASSLAGVKETQYF. In DNA, the CDR3 is TGTGCCAGCAGCTTAGCGGGAGTTAAAGAGACCCAGTACTTC.

The chain couples TRBV6-5 to TRBJ2-5; D is possibly TRBD1 (6 bases). V shed 6 bases and J shed 5 bases, with 10 bases lying between them. This CDR3 is built from 12 residues. CDR1 and CDR2 (germline): MNHEY, SVGAGI. This CDR3 reads CASSTGLETQYF. The CDR3 nucleotides are TGTGCCAGCAGCACAGGGTTGGAGACCCAGTACTTC.

This chain links TRBV4-3 with TRBJ2-7; 8 bases are shared with TRBD1. The J segment lost 5 bases and the V segment lost 1 base, leaving 4 bases of the junction unmatched. CDR1 and CDR2 from the germline V gene are LGHNA and YSLEER. CDR3 length: 14 amino acids. CDR3 sequence reads: CASSQGTGRHEQYF. The CDR3 DNA is TGCGCCAGCAGCCAAGGGACAGGGAGGCACGAGCAGTACTTC.

A few counts support this clone. The chain combines TRBV6-5 with TRBJ2-2; D not resolved. CDR3 length equals 16 residues. Per the germline V gene, CDR1 is MNHEY and CDR2 is SVGAGI. Trimming left V 3 bases short and J 0 bases short, with 11 bases between. CDR3 nucleotides: TGTGCCAGCAGTTATCAATACACCTCGAACACCGGGGAGCTGTTTTTT. This encodes CASSYQYTSNTGELFF.

The chain joins TRBV5-1 to TRBJ2-5; D perhaps matches TRBD2 (6 bases). The CDR3 contains 16 residues. Germline CDR1 is SGHRS and CDR2 is YFSETQ. Trimming pared 0 bases from V and 2 bases from J, leaving 14 bases between. This CDR3 reads CASSLGGAAGQETQYF. CDR3 in DNA: TGCGCCAGCAGCTTGGGGGGCGCGGCGGGGCAAGAGACCCAGTACTTC.

The CDR3 sequence is CASRLAGEGNEQFF. CDR3 in DNA: TGCGCCAGCAGACTAGCGGGAGAGGGAAATGAGCAGTTCTTC. The chain is built from TRBV5-1 and TRBJ2-1; 11 nucleotides match TRBD2. V lost 5 bases to trimming and J lost 7 bases; unmatched junction nucleotides: 5. The CDR3 covers 14 residues. Germline CDR1 SGHRS, CDR2 YFSETQ.

The genes are TRBV19 and TRBJ1-5; 8 nucleotides match TRBD1. Per the germline V gene, CDR1 is LNHDA and CDR2 is SQIVND (reference sequence). V was pared by 8 bases and J by 5 bases, with 5 bases of the junction left unmatched. The CDR3 runs 13 residues. DNA for the CDR3: TGTGCCAGTGGAAACAGGGGGGATCAGCCCCAGCATTTT. This gives the protein CASGNRGDQPQHF. The full variable domain, with the rest looked up from reference TRBV19 and TRBJ1-5, is DGGITQSPKYLFRKEGQNVTLSCEQNLNHDAMYWYRQDPGQGLRLIYYSQIVNDFQKGDIAEGYSVSREKKESFPLTVTSAQKNPTAFYLCASGNRGDQPQHFGDGTRLSIL.

CDR3 coding DNA: TGTGCCAGCAGCTTATCTGCGTTTGTATCCTACGAGCAGTACTTC. Its protein product is CASSLSAFVSYEQYF. The chain is built from TRBV7-2 and TRBJ2-7; D is unclear. The ends were cut back, 2 bases at V and 1 base at J, with 12 bases in the middle. The germline gives CDR1 SGHTA, CDR2 FQGNSA. The CDR3 length is 15 residues.

CDR3 in amino acids: CASSSAGTGGHRGYTF. CDR3 in DNA: TGTGCCAGCAGTTCGGCCGGGACAGGGGGACACCGCGGCTACACCTTC. J is TRBJ1-2 and V is TRBV6-5, with 11 bases aligning to TRBD1. Germline loops: CDR1 MNHEY, CDR2 SVGAGI. The CDR3 loop spans 16 amino acids. V lost 4 bases and J lost 8; bases outside the gene matches: 12.

Written as DNA, the CDR3 is TGTGCCAGTAGTGCCCGGGACAGGGGGAGAAGCAATCAGCCCCAGCATTTT. Its translation: CASSARDRGRSNQPQHF. The V gene is TRBV19, the J gene TRBJ1-5; 11 bases are shared with TRBD1. Germline CDR1 is LNHDA and CDR2 is SQIVND (reference sequence). This CDR3 is built from 17 residues. V gave up 5 bases and J gave up 1 base; unmatched junction bases: 7.

The J gene is TRBJ1-2, the V gene TRBV7-2, with a tentative D call TRBD1 (6 bases). Germline-derived CDR1 and CDR2 are SGHTA and FQGNSA. Trimming stripped 6 bases from V and 0 bases from J, with 11 bases between. CDR3 length: 14 residues. CDR3 amino acids: CASSLDSANYGYTF. As DNA, the CDR3 is TGTGCCAGCAGTTTGGACAGCGCTAACTATGGCTACACCTTC.

The chain employs TRBV9 and TRBJ1-1, with D uncertain. The CDR3 extends over 14 amino acids. With 6 bases removed from V and 4 bases from J, the gap between germline ends came to 16 bases. Germline values: CDR1 SGDLS, CDR2 YYNGEE. This CDR3 reads CASTPLGSLTEAFF. The CDR3 bases are TGTGCCAGCACGCCCCTCGGTAGTCTCACTGAAGCTTTCTTT.

The chain uses TRBV30 and TRBJ1-2, with a possible D match to TRBD1 (6 bases). V was cut by 8 bases and J by 7 bases, with 17 bases left in between. CDR1 and CDR2 from the germline V gene are GTSNPN and SVGIG (reference sequence). This CDR3 has 12 amino acids. This CDR3 is CAGPNRASGYTF. In DNA, the CDR3 is TGTGCCGGACCTAACAGGGCCAGTGGCTACACCTTC.

J is TRBJ2-5 and V is TRBV4-3; D perhaps matches TRBD2 (5 bases). The germline V gene has CDR1 LGHNA and CDR2 YSLEER. The CDR3 has 15 amino acids. The germline V and J ends were trimmed by 5 bases and 5 bases, with 18 bases remaining between them. The chain's CDR3 is CASSTSYGGRETQYF. DNA for the CDR3: TGCGCCAGCAGCACCTCATACGGAGGCAGGGAGACCCAGTACTTC.

CDR3 nucleotides: TGTGCCAGTAACTACAGGGGAGATAGCAATCAGCCCCAGCATTTT. Translation gives CASNYRGDSNQPQHF. The V call is TRBV19, the J call TRBJ1-5; 7 positions match TRBD1. This CDR3 has 15 residues. J gave up 0 bases and V 7 bases, and 6 bases lay outside the gene matches. CDR1 is LNHDA and CDR2 is SQIVND in the germline V gene (reference sequence).

V gene TRBV13 combines with J gene TRBJ2-1; D perhaps matches TRBD1 (6 bases). The CDR3 has 14 amino acids. V was cut by 8 bases and J by 8 bases, with 19 bases left in between. Looked up from germline, CDR1 is PRHDT and CDR2 is FYEKMQ (reference sequence). For the CDR3, the DNA is TGTGCCAGCCAATTCGGGCAGGGGATCCATGAGCAGTTCTTC. Amino acid sequence: CASQFGQGIHEQFF.

This clone was counted once. The rearrangement uses TRBV30 and TRBJ2-7, with TRBD1 identical over 10 bases. The germline CDR1 and CDR2 sequences are GTSNPN and SVGIG (reference sequence). This CDR3 is 15 amino acids long. Losses at the gene ends were 3 bases for V and 3 bases for J; bases not matched to a gene: 8. CDR3 residues: CAWRPDRGSLYEQYF. The CDR3 DNA reads TGTGCCTGGAGACCGGACAGGGGGAGTCTCTACGAGCAGTACTTC.

The V gene is TRBV6-5, the J gene TRBJ2-5; 7 bases are a match to TRBD2. The germline gives CDR1 MNHEY, CDR2 SVGAGI. This CDR3 spans 13 amino acids. The V gene end was trimmed by 4 bases and the J gene end by 5 bases; junction bases not matched to a gene: 4. CDR3 DNA sequence: TGTGCCAGCAGTTCCGGGACTATCGAGACCCAGTACTTC. Translation gives CASSSGTIETQYF.

V is TRBV19 and J is TRBJ2-7; D gene unclear. This CDR3 is 15 amino acids long. Trimming took off 3 bases at V and 2 bases at J, with 14 bases between the two ends. Germline CDR1 and CDR2: LNHDA and SQIVND (reference sequence). CDR3 sequence reads: CASSILFGQTYEQYF. The DNA for the CDR3 is TGTGCCAGTAGTATCCTCTTTGGGCAAACCTACGAGCAGTACTTC.

The chain recombines TRBV19 with TRBJ1-2; 8 bases match TRBD1. CDR3 size: 14 residues. The V gene end was trimmed by 6 bases and the J gene end by 6 bases; junction bases not matched to a gene: 9. Germline V CDR1 and CDR2: LNHDA, SQIVND (reference sequence). The CDR3 DNA reads as TGTGCCAGTAGAGCTGGGCAGGGGGCGGATGGCTACACCTTC. This gives the protein CASRAGQGADGYTF.

The chain is built from TRBV7-9 and TRBJ2-7; 7 bases line up with TRBD1. CDR1 and CDR2 from the germline V gene are SEHNR and FQNEAQ (reference sequence). The CDR3 has 13 residues. With V trimmed by 5 bases and J by 5 bases, 6 bases remained unmatched. Written as DNA, the CDR3 is TGTGCCAGCAGCCCCCCAGGGGGACACGAGCAGTACTTC. Amino acids: CASSPPGGHEQYF. Using reference TRBV7-9 and TRBJ2-7 for the parts outside the CDR3, the full variable domain is DTGVSQNPRHKITKRGQNVTFRCDPISEHNRLYWYRQTLGQGPEFLTYFQNEAQLEKSRLLSDRFSAERPKGSFSTLEIQRTEQGDSAMYLCASSPPGGHEQYFGPGTRLTVT.

V and J are TRBV4-3 and TRBJ1-2; TRBD1 aligns across 7 bases. CDR3 size: 15 residues. V shed 1 base, J shed 4 bases, and the junction held 6 bases outside the gene matches. Germline V gene data show CDR1 as LGHNA and CDR2 as YSLEER. The CDR3 sequence is CASSQVPQGSYGYTF. CDR3 bases: TGCGCCAGCAGCCAAGTTCCACAGGGGAGCTATGGCTACACCTTC.

This rearrangement joins TRBV19 to TRBJ2-7, with D perhaps TRBD1 (5 bases). V gave up 5 bases and J gave up 2 bases, with 10 bases separating them. CDR1 is LNHDA and CDR2 is SQIVND in the germline V gene (reference sequence). The CDR3 spans 13 residues. The CDR3 spells CASSQTGTYEQYF. The CDR3 nucleotides are TGTGCCAGTAGTCAAACAGGCACCTACGAGCAGTACTTC.